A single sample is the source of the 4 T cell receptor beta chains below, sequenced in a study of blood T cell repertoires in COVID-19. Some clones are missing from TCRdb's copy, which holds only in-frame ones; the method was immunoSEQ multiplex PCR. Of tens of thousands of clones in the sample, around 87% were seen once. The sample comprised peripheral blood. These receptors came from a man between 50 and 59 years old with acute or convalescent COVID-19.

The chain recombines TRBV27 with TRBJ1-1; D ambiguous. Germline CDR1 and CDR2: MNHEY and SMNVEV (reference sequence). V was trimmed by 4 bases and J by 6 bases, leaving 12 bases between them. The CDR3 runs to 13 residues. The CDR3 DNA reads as TGTGCCAGCAGTTCCCGGTGGAGGCCTGAAGCTTTCTTT. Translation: CASSSRWRPEAFF.

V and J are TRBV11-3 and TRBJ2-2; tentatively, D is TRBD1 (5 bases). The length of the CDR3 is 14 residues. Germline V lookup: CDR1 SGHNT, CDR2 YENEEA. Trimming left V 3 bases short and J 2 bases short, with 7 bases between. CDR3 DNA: TGTGCCAGCAGCTTGGGGCACAACACCGGGGAGCTGTTTTTT. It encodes CASSLGHNTGELFF.

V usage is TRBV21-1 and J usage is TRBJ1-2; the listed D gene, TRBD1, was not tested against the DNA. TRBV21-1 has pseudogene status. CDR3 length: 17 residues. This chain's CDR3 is CASSKLVVEARGYGYTF. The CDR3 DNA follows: TGTGCCAGCAGCAAGTTGGTTGTTGAGGCGAGGGGGTATGGCTACACCTTC.

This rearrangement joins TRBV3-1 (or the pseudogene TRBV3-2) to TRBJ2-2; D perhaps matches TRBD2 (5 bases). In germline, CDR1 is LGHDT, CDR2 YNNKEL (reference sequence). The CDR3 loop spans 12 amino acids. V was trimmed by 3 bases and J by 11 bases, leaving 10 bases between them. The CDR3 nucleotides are TGTGCCAGCAGCCAGGATGAGGGAGAGCTGTTTTTT. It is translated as CASSQDEGELFF.